This entry describes one T cell receptor beta chain. The sample originates from a study of blood T cell repertoires in COVID-19. Some clones are missing from TCRdb's copy, which holds only in-frame ones; the method was immunoSEQ multiplex PCR. The table lists about 78,000 clones, approximately 90% of them singletons. Per germline, CDR1 SGDLS and CDR2 YYNGEE. CDR3 length equals 15 residues. Deletions cut 1 base from V and 2 bases from J, with 10 bases between. The specimen sequenced was peripheral blood. The clonotype was recovered from a woman aged 80 or over with acute or convalescent COVID-19. This chain links TRBV9 with TRBJ1-3; D call uncertain. The CDR3 is CASSVSGGPGNTIYF. In DNA form, the CDR3 reads TGTGCCAGCAGCGTATCAGGAGGGCCTGGAAACACCATATATTTT.